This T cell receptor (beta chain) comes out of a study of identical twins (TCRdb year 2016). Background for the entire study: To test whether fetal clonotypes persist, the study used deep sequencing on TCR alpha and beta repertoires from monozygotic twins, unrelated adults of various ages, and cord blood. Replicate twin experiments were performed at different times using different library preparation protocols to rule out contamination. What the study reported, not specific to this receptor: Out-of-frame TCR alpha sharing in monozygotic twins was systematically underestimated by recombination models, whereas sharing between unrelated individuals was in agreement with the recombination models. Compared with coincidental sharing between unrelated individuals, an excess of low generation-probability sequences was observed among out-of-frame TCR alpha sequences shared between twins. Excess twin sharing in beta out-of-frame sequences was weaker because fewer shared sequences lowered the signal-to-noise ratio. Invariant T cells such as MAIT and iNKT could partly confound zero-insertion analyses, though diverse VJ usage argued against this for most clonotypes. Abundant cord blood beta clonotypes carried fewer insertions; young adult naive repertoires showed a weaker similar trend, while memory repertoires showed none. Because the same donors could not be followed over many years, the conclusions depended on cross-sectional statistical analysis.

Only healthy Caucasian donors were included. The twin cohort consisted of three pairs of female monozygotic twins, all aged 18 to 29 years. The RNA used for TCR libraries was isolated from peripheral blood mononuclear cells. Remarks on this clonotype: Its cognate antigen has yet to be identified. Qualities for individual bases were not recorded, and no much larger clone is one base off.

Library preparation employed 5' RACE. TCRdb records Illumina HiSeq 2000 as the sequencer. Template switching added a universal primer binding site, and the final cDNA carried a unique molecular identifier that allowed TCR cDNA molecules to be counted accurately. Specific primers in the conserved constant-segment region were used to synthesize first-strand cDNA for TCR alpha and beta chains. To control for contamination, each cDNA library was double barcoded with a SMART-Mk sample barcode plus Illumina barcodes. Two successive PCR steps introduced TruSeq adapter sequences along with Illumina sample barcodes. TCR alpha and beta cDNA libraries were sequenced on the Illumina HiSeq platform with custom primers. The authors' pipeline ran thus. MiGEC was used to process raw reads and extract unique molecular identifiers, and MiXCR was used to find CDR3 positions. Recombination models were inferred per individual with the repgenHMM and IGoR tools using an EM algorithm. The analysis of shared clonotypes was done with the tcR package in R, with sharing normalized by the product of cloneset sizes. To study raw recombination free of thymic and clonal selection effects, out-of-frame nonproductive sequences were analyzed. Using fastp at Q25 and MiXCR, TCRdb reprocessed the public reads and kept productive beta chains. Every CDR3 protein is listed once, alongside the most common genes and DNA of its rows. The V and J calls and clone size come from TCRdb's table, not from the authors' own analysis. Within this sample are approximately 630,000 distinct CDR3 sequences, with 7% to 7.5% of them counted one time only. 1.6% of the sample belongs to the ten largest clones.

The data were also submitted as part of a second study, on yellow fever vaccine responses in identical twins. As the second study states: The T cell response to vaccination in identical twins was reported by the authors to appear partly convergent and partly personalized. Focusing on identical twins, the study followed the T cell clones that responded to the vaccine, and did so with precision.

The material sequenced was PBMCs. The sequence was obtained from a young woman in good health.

The DNA sequence follows: TGTGCCAGCGTACAAGGGGGAGATGAGCAGTTCTTC. It codes for CASVQGGDEQFF. The sequence joins TRBV12-3 or TRBV12-4 to TRBJ2-1, with TRBD1 as a weak D call on 6 bases. V is clipped by 8 bases and J by 8 bases, and the sequence between their germline boundaries is 13 bases long. The CDR3 starts with the cysteine, ends with the phenylalanine, and has 12 residues. Only the CDR3 DNA is retained, 36 bases long and in frame from the first base.